This T cell receptor (beta chain) was identified during a study of CD8 T cells in ankylosing spondylitis. This CDR3 contains 17 residues. Germline-derived CDR1 and CDR2 are LGHDT and YNNKEL (reference sequence). V lost 0 bases to trimming and J lost 5 bases; unmatched junction nucleotides: 10. On this clonotype: What it binds is unknown.

Study outcomes and limitations: A number of the motif variants had already been described in reactive arthritis synovial fluid and blood. Characteristic, it appeared, of ankylosing spondylitis blood was a TCR beta motif of about eight highly homologous variants.

TCRdb recomputed calls from the 5' RACE reads with MiXCR, one row per CDR3 protein. The sample lists under 850,000 distinct CDR3 sequences, around 20% occurring once. This TCR came from a male donor with ankylosing spondylitis. Input material: blood, either unsorted or a sorted T cell fraction (not recorded which). The chain links TRBV3-1 to TRBJ2-7; TRBD2 agrees at 10 bases. CDR3 residues: CASSQDSGGLAVHEQYF. The CDR3 coding sequence is TGTGCCAGCAGCCAAGATAGTGGAGGACTAGCGGTCCACGAGCAGTACTTC.